These T cell receptor beta chains were read from a single sample in a study of blood T cell repertoires in COVID-19. Sequencing used immunoSEQ multiplex PCR; TCRdb keeps in-frame clones, though not all of them. The profile shows about 170,000 clones, 60% to 85% of them singletons. The sample was peripheral blood. The receptors were gathered from a man aged 60 to 69 with acute or convalescent COVID-19. Each CDR3 is given with its conserved first and last residue. Fields, in order: J gene, V gene, CDR3 protein.

>TRBJ2-3|TRBV30
CAWSQGNADTQYF
>TRBJ1-2|TRBV14
CASSLTGNYGYTF
>TRBJ2-5|TRBV5-1
CASSLRGSGGETQYF
>TRBJ1-2|TRBV6-5
CASSSQGYGYTF
>TRBJ1-2|TRBV10-3
CAIPFRQEGGSNYGYTF
>TRBJ2-2|TRBV7-8
CASSLPRTGHDTGELFF
>TRBJ2-6|TRBV5-6
CASSTDSVSGANVLTF
>TRBJ2-5|TRBV5-1
CASSLRSGGEETQYF
>TRBJ2-1|TRBV24-1
CATSDSVYGGGVRNEQFF
>TRBJ1-1|TRBV7-2
CASSPRQGAGTEAFF
>TRBJ2-3|TRBV5-4
CASSPWEMGAMVRTDTQYF
>TRBJ2-1|TRBV7-3
CASSLTPTSGGAGYPNEQFF
>TRBJ2-7|TRBV4-1
CASSPGQGSHEQYF
>TRBJ2-3|TRBV10-3
CAISGGTSGGPTDTQYF
>TRBJ2-7|TRBV27
CASSLGQGGYEQYF
>TRBJ2-1|TRBV4-1
CASSQDRRYNEQFF
>TRBJ2-2|TRBV6-2/TRBV6-3
CASSFTRVTGELFF
>TRBJ1-1|TRBV4-1
CASSVQGDRTEAFF
>TRBJ2-5|TRBV13
CASSSEGTGQETQYF
>TRBJ1-1|TRBV7-3
CASSPGGVNTEAFF
>TRBJ1-4|TRBV4-1
CASSLPGQLFF
>TRBJ2-3|TRBV6-6
CASSSAGSAFTDTQYF
>TRBJ2-2|TRBV6-5
CASSYRGGTGELFF
>TRBJ1-1|TRBV19
CASRWDQGGNTEAFF
>TRBJ2-5|TRBV6-1
CASSEGYRAGTQYF
>TRBJ1-1|TRBV5-1
CASSLAGVYTEAFF
>TRBJ1-1|TRBV23-1
CASSQSLPTGAVAFF
>TRBJ2-1|TRBV5-1
CASSLDRDSEQFF
>TRBJ2-3|TRBV12-3/TRBV12-4
CASSFAGDTQYF
>TRBJ1-1|TRBV7-9
CASSLGGFEAFF
>TRBJ2-1|TRBV7-8
CASRKSPGQGLYNEQFF
>TRBJ2-6|TRBV19
CASSLLGRLAYSGANVLTF
>TRBJ1-4|TRBV29-1
CSVESGVDEKLFF
>TRBJ2-1|TRBV7-3
CASSLSTVSDEQFF
>TRBJ2-3|TRBV5-1
CASSAGTGVGDTQYF
>TRBJ1-1|TRBV19
CASSMTRGPTEAFF
>TRBJ2-1|TRBV18
CASSPTTQGIFNEQFF
>TRBJ1-1|TRBV7-8
CASSLTGGRNTEAFF
>TRBJ1-2|TRBV29-1
CSVENGGTGNGYTF
>TRBJ1-5|TRBV15
CATSRDPGNQPQHF
>TRBJ2-3|TRBV7-8
CASSLRRDTQYF
>TRBJ2-3|TRBV13
CASSYRLAGDTDTQYF
>TRBJ1-6|TRBV27
CASSLSGGFSPLHF
>TRBJ2-2|TRBV27
CASSSGTGTGELFF
>TRBJ1-3|TRBV2
CASIADRADGNTIYF
>TRBJ1-2|TRBV4-1
CASSQGQGADYGYTF
>TRBJ2-2|TRBV6-6
CASRRDREANGELFF
>TRBJ1-1|TRBV5-4
CASSLAYGNTEAFF
>TRBJ1-1|TRBV6-1
CASSEMVGGTEAFF
>TRBJ2-5|TRBV18
CASSPTGQGARETQYF
>TRBJ1-2|TRBV12-3/TRBV12-4
CASLTGGSNGYTF
>TRBJ1-1|TRBV18
CASSSQGAKGTEAFF
>TRBJ1-6|TRBV9
CASSLRGDPGNSPLHF
>TRBJ2-7|TRBV7-2
CASSEGGRGEQYF